Listed below are T cell receptor beta chains from one sample, sequenced in a study of OX40 agonist ivuxolimab in advanced cancers. Sequencing used immunoSEQ multiplex PCR; TCRdb keeps in-frame clones, though not all of them. The sample lists about 49,000 clones; roughly nine tenths were seen once. Sequencing used CD4+ or CD8+ T cells sorted from blood, obtained in a trial of the OX40 agonist ivuxolimab. The source of these receptors is an adult with an advanced solid tumor such as melanoma, head and neck, liver or kidney cancer. Both conserved end residues are trimmed from each CDR3. The order of the fields is V gene, J gene, CDR3 protein.

TRBV20-1	TRBJ1-1	SAIQAF
TRBV5-1	TRBJ2-7	ASSPPRTGKDEQY
TRBV10-2	TRBJ2-1	ASRIAGETNEQF
TRBV14	TRBJ1-2	ASSLPRGDGYT
TRBV11-3	TRBJ2-7	ASSLEGWAGEYNEQY
TRBV7-2	TRBJ2-7	ASSPRGSSGQEQY
TRBV5-1	TRBJ2-6	ASSPEWGGANVLT
TRBV7-9	TRBJ2-3	ASRTLGGGTDTQY
TRBV15	TRBJ2-1	ATSRPPGVYNEQF
TRBV11-2	-	ASSLASGGAYEQY
TRBV28	TRBJ2-5	ASSLAITGVQETQY
TRBV30	TRBJ2-7	AWSVRVVEYEQY
TRBV5-1	TRBJ2-1	ASSWTGGNEQF
TRBV29-1	TRBJ1-2	SVGFGQHYGYT
TRBV15	TRBJ2-1	ATSGDDRGRYNEQF
TRBV15	TRBJ1-6	ATSKGWHSPLH
TRBV6-5	TRBJ2-1	ASSYSGTTPYNEQF
TRBV28	TRBJ1-5	ATRVTGVSNQPQH
TRBV19	TRBJ2-1	ASTDHGGNEQF
TRBV6-6	TRBJ1-2	ASSYSSDYGYT
TRBV19	TRBJ1-1	ASSSNENPDRYLNTEAF
TRBV2	TRBJ2-3	ASKWDSWYTQY
TRBV29-1	TRBJ2-7	SVVWGQGARDEQY
TRBV9	TRBJ2-7	ASSVGTSGAYEQY
TRBV7-9	TRBJ2-7	ASSLTYEQY
TRBV6-5	TRBJ2-5	ASSYGATGWQETQY
TRBV7-2	TRBJ2-5	ASSLAPETQY
TRBV5-4	TRBJ2-3	ASSLGPGGGGLQY
TRBV25-1	TRBJ2-7	ASQTGGGYEQY
TRBV15	TRBJ1-2	ATSKERDRIYGYT
TRBV5-5	TRBJ2-3	ASSLLAGDSTDTQY
TRBV5-4	TRBJ1-6	ASSLEVGLRNSPLH
TRBV5-1	TRBJ1-1	ASKGPQNTEAF
TRBV2	TRBJ2-3	ASSDLLAGDTQY
TRBV30	TRBJ1-1	ACHRGRGNTEAF
TRBV9	TRBJ1-3	ASSVGGVAGNTIY
TRBV5-6	TRBJ2-1	ASSWTVSSYNEQF
TRBV27	TRBJ2-3	ASSLGAADTQY
TRBV19	TRBJ1-5	ASSMGYGQGGH
TRBV11-2	TRBJ1-3	ASRSHSGNTIY
TRBV4-2	TRBJ2-1	ASSQDHQRDAASGRQF
TRBV7-9	TRBJ2-3	ASSPAGDTQY
TRBV12-5	TRBJ2-1	ASVTLRGGQGQF
TRBV7-9	TRBJ2-1	ASSLPPGLAEHGEQF
TRBV5-6	TRBJ2-1	ASRAEALGFNEQF